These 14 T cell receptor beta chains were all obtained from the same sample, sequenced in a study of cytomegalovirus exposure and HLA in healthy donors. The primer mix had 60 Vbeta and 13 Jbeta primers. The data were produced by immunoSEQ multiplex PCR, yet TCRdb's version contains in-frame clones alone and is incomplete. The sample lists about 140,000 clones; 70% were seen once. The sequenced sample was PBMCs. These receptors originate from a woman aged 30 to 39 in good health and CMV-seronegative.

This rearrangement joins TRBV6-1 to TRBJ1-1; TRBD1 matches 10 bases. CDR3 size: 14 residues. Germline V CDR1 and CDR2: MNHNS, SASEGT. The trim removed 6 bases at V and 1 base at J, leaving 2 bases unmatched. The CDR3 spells CASSRQGANTEAFF. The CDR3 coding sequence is TGTGCCAGCAGCCGACAGGGGGCGAACACTGAAGCTTTCTTT.

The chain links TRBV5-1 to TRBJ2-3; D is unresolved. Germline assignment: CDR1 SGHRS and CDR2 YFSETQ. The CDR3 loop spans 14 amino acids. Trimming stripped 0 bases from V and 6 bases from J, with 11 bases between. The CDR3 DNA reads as TGCGCCAGCAGCTTGGCCAGTCGAAAGGATACGCAGTATTTT. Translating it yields CASSLASRKDTQYF.

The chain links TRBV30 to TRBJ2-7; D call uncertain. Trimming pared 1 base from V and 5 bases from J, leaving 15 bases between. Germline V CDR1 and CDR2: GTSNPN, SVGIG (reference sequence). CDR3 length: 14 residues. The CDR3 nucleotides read TGTGCCTGGAGTGATGCGCGGTACCCCCACGAGCAGTACTTC. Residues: CAWSDARYPHEQYF.

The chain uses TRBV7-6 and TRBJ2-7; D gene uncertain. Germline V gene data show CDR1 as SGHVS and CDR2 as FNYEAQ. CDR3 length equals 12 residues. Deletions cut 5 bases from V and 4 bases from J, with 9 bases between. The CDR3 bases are TGTGCCAGCAGCCTCCTAGGATACGAGCAGTACTTC. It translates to CASSLLGYEQYF.

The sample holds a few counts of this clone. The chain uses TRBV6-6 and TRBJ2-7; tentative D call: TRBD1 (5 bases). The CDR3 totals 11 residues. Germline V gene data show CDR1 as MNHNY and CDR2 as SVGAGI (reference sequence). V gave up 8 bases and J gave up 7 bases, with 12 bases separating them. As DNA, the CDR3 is TGTGCCAGCTCGGTAGGGGATGAGCAGTACTTC. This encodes CASSVGDEQYF.

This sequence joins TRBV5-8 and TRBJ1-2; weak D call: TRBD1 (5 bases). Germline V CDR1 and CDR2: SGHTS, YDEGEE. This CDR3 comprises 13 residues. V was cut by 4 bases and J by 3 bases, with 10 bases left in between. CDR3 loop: CASSPGIYYGYTF. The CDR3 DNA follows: TGTGCCAGCAGCCCAGGGATTTACTATGGCTACACCTTC.

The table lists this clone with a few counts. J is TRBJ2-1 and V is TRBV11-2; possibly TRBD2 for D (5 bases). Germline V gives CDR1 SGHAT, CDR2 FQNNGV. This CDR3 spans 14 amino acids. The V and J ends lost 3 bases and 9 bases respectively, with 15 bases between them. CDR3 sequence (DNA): TGTGCCAGCAGCTTTTGGCTAGCCCCAGCTGAGCAGTTCTTC. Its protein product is CASSFWLAPAEQFF.

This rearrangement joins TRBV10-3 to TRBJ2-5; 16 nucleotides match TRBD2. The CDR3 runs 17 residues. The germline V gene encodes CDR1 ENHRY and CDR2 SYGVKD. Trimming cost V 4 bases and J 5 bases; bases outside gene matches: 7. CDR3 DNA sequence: TGTGCCATCAGTGCGGGACTAGCGGGAGGGTCGGGTGAGACCCAGTACTTC. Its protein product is CAISAGLAGGSGETQYF.

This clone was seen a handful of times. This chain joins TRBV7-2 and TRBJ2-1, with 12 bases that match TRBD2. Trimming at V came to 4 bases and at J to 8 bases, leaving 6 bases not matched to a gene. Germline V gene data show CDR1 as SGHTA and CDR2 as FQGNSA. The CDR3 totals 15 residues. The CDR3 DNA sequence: TGTGCCAGCAGCTCGCGACTAGCGGGGGCGGATGAGCAGTTCTTC. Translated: CASSSRLAGADEQFF.

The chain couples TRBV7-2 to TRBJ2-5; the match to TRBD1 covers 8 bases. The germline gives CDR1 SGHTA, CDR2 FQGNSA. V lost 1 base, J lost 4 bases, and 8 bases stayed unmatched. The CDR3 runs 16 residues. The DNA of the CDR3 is TGTGCCAGCAGCTTAGATGGCAGGGGGCAGGGAGAGACCCAGTACTTC. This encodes CASSLDGRGQGETQYF. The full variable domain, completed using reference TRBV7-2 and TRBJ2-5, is GAGVSQSPSNKVTEKGKDVELRCDPISGHTALYWYRQSLGQGLEFLIYFQGNSAPDKSGLPSDRFSAERTGGSVSTLTIQRTQQEDSAVYLCASSLDGRGQGETQYFGPGTRLLVL.

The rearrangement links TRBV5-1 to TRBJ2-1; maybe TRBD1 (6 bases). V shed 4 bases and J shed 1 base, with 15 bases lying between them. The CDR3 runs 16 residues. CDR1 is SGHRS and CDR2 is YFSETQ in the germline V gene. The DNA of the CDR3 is TGCGCCAGCAGCGTAGACAGGATCGCGTCCTACAATGAGCAGTTCTTC. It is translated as CASSVDRIASYNEQFF.

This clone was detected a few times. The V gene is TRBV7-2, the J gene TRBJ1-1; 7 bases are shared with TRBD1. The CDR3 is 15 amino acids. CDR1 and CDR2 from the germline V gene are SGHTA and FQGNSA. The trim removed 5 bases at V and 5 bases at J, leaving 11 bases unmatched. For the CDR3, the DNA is TGTGCCAGCAGCCCACGGGAGGGGGCTGGGACTGAAGCTTTCTTT. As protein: CASSPREGAGTEAFF.

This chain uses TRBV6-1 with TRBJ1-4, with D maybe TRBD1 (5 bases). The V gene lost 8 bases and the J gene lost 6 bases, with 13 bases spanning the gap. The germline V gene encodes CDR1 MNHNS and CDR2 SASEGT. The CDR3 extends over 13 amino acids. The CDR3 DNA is TGTGCCAGCTCAATGGCAGGGTATGAAAAACTGTTTTTT. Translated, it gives CASSMAGYEKLFF.

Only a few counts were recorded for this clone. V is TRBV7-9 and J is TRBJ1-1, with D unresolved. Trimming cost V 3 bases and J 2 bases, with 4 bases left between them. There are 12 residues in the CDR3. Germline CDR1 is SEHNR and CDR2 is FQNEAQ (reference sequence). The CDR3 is CASSFVNTEAFF. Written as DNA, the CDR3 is TGTGCCAGCAGCTTCGTCAACACTGAAGCTTTCTTT.